A single sample is the source of the 32 T cell receptor beta chains below, sequenced in a study of neurological immune-mediated disorders. MiXCR, run by TCRdb on the 5' RACE reads, gives a single entry per CDR3 protein. The sample comprises over 13,000 distinct CDR3 sequences, roughly 7% of which are singletons, and around a quarter rests with the top ten. Source material: CD8+ T cells from blood. The receptors shown here come from a woman aged 35 to 49 in good health.

This clonotype was detected ten times or more. This rearrangement joins TRBV7-9 to TRBJ2-5; D gene uncertain. There are 13 residues in the CDR3. CDR1 and CDR2 (germline): SEHNR, FQNEAQ (reference sequence). The V and J ends lost 5 bases and 5 bases respectively, with 12 bases between them. The CDR3 spells CASSITDGETQYF. The DNA of the CDR3 is TGTGCCAGCAGCATCACGGATGGGGAGACCCAGTACTTC.

This clonotype was picked up many times. V and J are TRBV15 and TRBJ2-2, with D unresolved. This CDR3 region has 16 residues. The germline V gene has CDR1 LNHNV and CDR2 YYDKDF (reference sequence). Trimming removed 0 bases at V and 0 bases at J, with 8 bases between. The CDR3 spells CATSRELGSNTGELFF. As DNA, the CDR3 is TGTGCCACCAGCAGAGAACTGGGATCGAACACCGGGGAGCTGTTTTTT.

The rearrangement uses TRBV5-1 and TRBJ2-7; 7 bases fit TRBD2. CDR1 is SGHRS and CDR2 is YFSETQ in the germline V gene. The V segment lost 0 bases and the J segment 5 bases; nucleotides outside the gene matches: 8. The CDR3 has 15 amino acids. The CDR3 nucleotides read TGCGCCAGCAGCTTGGACCCGGGAGGTAACGACGAGCAGTACTTC. This codes for CASSLDPGGNDEQYF. The variable domain in full, with the rest retrieved from reference TRBV5-1 and TRBJ2-7, is KAGVTQTPRYLIKTRGQQVTLSCSPISGHRSVSWYQQTPGQGLQFLFEYFSETQRNKGNFPGRFSGRQFSNSRSEMNVSTLELGDSALYLCASSLDPGGNDEQYFGPGTRLTVT.

This clonotype is medium-sized by share. The genes are TRBV4-2 and TRBJ2-2; TRBD2 matches at 10 bases. Per the germline V gene, CDR1 is LGHNA and CDR2 is YNFKEQ. V lost 2 bases to trimming and J lost 5 bases; unmatched junction nucleotides: 11. The CDR3 totals 18 residues. In nucleotides, the CDR3 is TGTGCCAGCAGCCAACTCCTGAGCGGGGGGGCCAGTACCGGGGAGCTGTTTTTT. It encodes CASSQLLSGGASTGELFF.

This clonotype was seen ten or more times. The CDR3 region is CASSERPGFDTDTQYF. CDR3 nucleotide sequence: TGTGCCAGCAGTGAACGTCCCGGGTTTGATACAGATACGCAGTATTTT. The chain recombines TRBV6-1 with TRBJ2-3, with D uncertain. The CDR3 covers 16 residues. Trimming took 2 bases from V and 3 from J, leaving 15 bases between them. Germline CDR1 is MNHNS and CDR2 is SASEGT.

This clonotype has ten or more counts. CDR3 sequence (DNA): TGTGCCAGCTCCCCCCAATCCTCCGGGGAAGGCTACACCTTC. Its translation is CASSPQSSGEGYTF. The rearrangement joins TRBV7-8 to TRBJ1-2; D call uncertain. Trimming cost V 8 bases and J 8 bases, with 21 bases left between them. This CDR3 region has 14 residues. Germline loops: CDR1 SGHVS, CDR2 FQNEAQ.

The table lists this clonotype with many counts. The chain is built from TRBV12-3 or TRBV12-4 and TRBJ2-7, with D uncertain. This CDR3 region has 12 residues. Deletions cut 5 bases from V and 4 bases from J, with 9 bases between. Written as DNA, the CDR3 is TGTGCCAGCAGTCCGGGCCTTTACGAGCAGTACTTC. It translates to CASSPGLYEQYF.

This clonotype has ten or more counts. V and J are TRBV2 and TRBJ2-7; D is possibly TRBD1 (5 bases). Germline CDR1 reads SNHLY; CDR2 reads FYNNEI. The germline V and J ends were trimmed by 6 bases and 4 bases, with 19 bases remaining between them. The CDR3 length is 15 residues. The CDR3 region is CASSPRAYWEYEQYF. The CDR3 coding sequence is TGTGCCAGCAGCCCCAGGGCGTATTGGGAATACGAGCAGTACTTC.

This clonotype was found many times. This chain links TRBV10-3 with TRBJ2-2; D not certain. CDR1 and CDR2 from the germline V gene are ENHRY and SYGVKD. Trimming removed 5 bases at V and 2 bases at J, with 6 bases between. The CDR3 is 13 amino acids. CDR3 sequence reads: CAISYFNTGELFF. CDR3 nucleotide sequence: TGTGCCATCAGTTACTTCAACACCGGGGAGCTGTTTTTT.

This clonotype came up many times. This sequence joins TRBV15 and TRBJ2-1; no clear D gene. There are 13 residues in the CDR3. V dropped 5 bases and J dropped 5 bases, with 10 bases sitting between them. CDR1 is LNHNV, CDR2 YYDKDF, per germline (reference sequence). The DNA of the CDR3 is TGTGCCACCAGCCAGCGCGCAGACAATGAGCAGTTCTTC. This codes for CATSQRADNEQFF.

This clonotype was observed at least ten times. The chain recombines TRBV15 with TRBJ1-1, with D unresolved. Germline assignment: CDR1 LNHNV and CDR2 YYDKDF (reference sequence). V dropped 4 bases and J dropped 1 base, with 7 bases sitting between them. The CDR3 has 13 amino acids. CDR3 in DNA: TGTGCCACCAGCATGCGAGCGAACACTGAAGCTTTCTTT. Translation: CATSMRANTEAFF.

Judged by abundance, this clonotype is medium-sized (0.01 to 0.1%). The V gene is TRBV28, the J gene TRBJ2-7, with a weak D call TRBD1 (6 bases). The CDR3 loop spans 17 amino acids. The V gene's germline CDR1 is MDHEN and CDR2 SYDVKM. Trimming pared 5 bases from V and 0 bases from J, leaving 20 bases between. The CDR3 is CASSPILRGLSSYEQYF. In DNA, the CDR3 is TGTGCCAGCAGTCCAATACTCAGGGGCCTGAGCTCCTACGAGCAGTACTTC.

This clonotype was seen many times. This chain connects TRBV28 to TRBJ2-5; 8 bases map to TRBD2. The CDR3 spans 16 residues. V dropped 3 bases and J dropped 1; count of bases not matched to a gene: 7. Germline V gene sequence: CDR1 MDHEN, CDR2 SYDVKM. The DNA of the CDR3 is TGTGCCAGCAGTTTCCCTCTCGGGAGGGCCCAAGAGACCCAGTACTTC. This translates into CASSFPLGRAQETQYF. The complete variable domain, with remaining parts taken from reference TRBV28 and TRBJ2-5, reads DVKVTQSSRYLVKRTGEKVFLECVQDMDHENMFWYRQDPGLGLRLIYFSYDVKMKEKGDIPEGYSVSREKKERFSLILESASTNQTSMYLCASSFPLGRAQETQYFGPGTRLLVL.

This clonotype came up many times. The chain employs TRBV30 and TRBJ2-3; TRBD1 matches 8 bases. Germline-derived CDR1 and CDR2 are GTSNPN and SVGIG (reference sequence). The CDR3 has 14 residues. J gave up 2 bases and V 0 bases, and 1 base lay outside the gene matches. The CDR3 nucleotides read TGTGCCTGGAGTGTGACAGGGGTCACAGATACGCAGTATTTT. Translated: CAWSVTGVTDTQYF.

This clonotype was seen ten or more times. This rearrangement joins TRBV2 to TRBJ1-2, with TRBD1 matching over 8 bases. The CDR3 sequence is 13 residues long. V lost 7 bases to trimming and J lost 8 bases; unmatched junction nucleotides: 9. The V gene's germline CDR1 is SNHLY and CDR2 FYNNEI. CDR3 nucleotides: TGTGCCAGCATGGGGCAGGGGGCATGGGGCTACACCTTC. Translation gives CASMGQGAWGYTF.

This clonotype showed up many times. This sequence joins TRBV19 and TRBJ2-1; D is perhaps TRBD1 (5 bases). The length of the CDR3 is 13 residues. The V gene's germline CDR1 is LNHDA and CDR2 SQIVND (reference sequence). Trimming took 9 bases from V and 8 from J, leaving 17 bases between them. The CDR3 nucleotides are TGTGCCAGCGCCCAGGGTAGCTCCGATGAGCAGTTCTTC. Amino acid sequence: CASAQGSSDEQFF.

This clonotype came up many times. The chain is built from TRBV7-9 and TRBJ2-7; 10 bases agree with TRBD1. Per the germline V gene, CDR1 is SEHNR and CDR2 is FQNEAQ (reference sequence). The trim removed 5 bases at V and 6 bases at J, leaving 10 bases unmatched. The CDR3 contains 15 residues. CDR3 sequence: CASSVSGTGDGEQYF. The DNA for the CDR3 is TGTGCCAGCAGCGTATCCGGGACAGGGGACGGCGAGCAGTACTTC.

In its sample, this clonotype ranks as medium-sized. The chain links TRBV10-3 to TRBJ2-5; D gene unclear. This CDR3 comprises 15 residues. The germline V and J ends were trimmed by 0 bases and 2 bases, with 10 bases remaining between them. The germline CDR1 and CDR2 sequences are ENHRY and SYGVKD. The CDR3 loop is CAISESTSYQETQYF. The CDR3 DNA is TGTGCCATCAGTGAGTCGACATCATATCAAGAGACCCAGTACTTC.

This clonotype appeared many times. The chain uses TRBV5-5 and TRBJ2-1; D is uncertain. The germline CDR1 and CDR2 sequences are SGHKS and YYEKEE (reference sequence). The germline V and J ends were trimmed by 4 bases and 12 bases, with 14 bases remaining between them. The CDR3 contains 12 residues. CDR3 in amino acids: CASSPSEATQFF. CDR3 nucleotide sequence: TGTGCCAGCAGCCCGAGTGAAGCTACGCAGTTCTTC.

There are many counts of this clonotype. This rearrangement joins TRBV5-6 to TRBJ2-7, with TRBD2 matching over 11 bases. Germline-derived CDR1 and CDR2 are SGHDT and YYEEEE. Losses at the gene ends were 2 bases for V and 5 bases for J; bases not matched to a gene: 6. The CDR3 has 15 residues. In DNA form, the CDR3 reads TGTGCCAGCAGCTTTAGCGGGAGGGTTAACCACGAGCAGTACTTC. Protein product: CASSFSGRVNHEQYF.

This clonotype was seen many times. This chain connects TRBV20-1 to TRBJ2-1; D might be TRBD2 (7 bases). Per the germline V gene, CDR1 is DFQATT and CDR2 is SNEGSKA (reference sequence). The CDR3 is 15 amino acids. V gave up 5 bases and J gave up 5 bases, with 19 bases separating them. CDR3 protein: CSAEEVGGPHNEQFF. CDR3 bases: TGCAGTGCTGAAGAGGTCGGGGGGCCCCACAATGAGCAGTTCTTC.

In this sample, this clonotype turned up many times. V is TRBV29-1 and J is TRBJ2-1; 13 bases are shared with TRBD2. The CDR3 totals 14 residues. The germline V gene encodes CDR1 SQVTM and CDR2 ANQGSEA. Trimming took 5 bases from V and 5 from J; bases not matched to a gene: 3. The CDR3 here is CSVYGTSGNNEQFF. CDR3 DNA sequence: TGCAGCGTTTACGGGACTAGCGGGAACAATGAGCAGTTCTTC.

This clonotype was detected many times. V is TRBV6-2 or TRBV6-3 and J is TRBJ2-3; no clear D gene. V lost 7 bases and J lost 3, with 5 bases in between. Germline CDR1 is MNHEY and CDR2 is SVGEGT. This CDR3 region has 11 residues. The CDR3 is CASMWTDTQYF. DNA for the CDR3: TGTGCCAGCATGTGGACAGATACGCAGTATTTT.

This clonotype was seen at least ten times. A much larger clone lies a single base off, so this may be a read error. The genes are TRBV20-1 and TRBJ2-7, with D unresolved. There are 13 residues in the CDR3. Per germline, CDR1 DFQATT and CDR2 SNEGSKA (reference sequence). CDR3 DNA: TGCAGCGGCATTTCGACCATCTCCTACGAGCAGTACTTC. This codes for CSGISTISYEQYF.

The table lists this clonotype with many counts. The chain carries TRBV7-6 and TRBJ2-2, with 8 positions matching TRBD1. CDR3 length equals 16 residues. Unmatched junction bases numbered 7, after V lost 4 bases and J lost 3 bases. Looked up from germline, CDR1 is SGHVS and CDR2 is FNYEAQ. In DNA, the CDR3 is TGTGCCAGCAGCTCATACAGGGGGTGGGACACCGGGGAGCTGTTTTTT. The encoded protein is CASSSYRGWDTGELFF.

This clonotype is termed medium-sized. The chain employs TRBV2 and TRBJ2-3; a weak D match, TRBD1 (6 bases). The V gene lost 7 bases and the J gene lost 7 bases, with 24 bases spanning the gap. The CDR3 has 16 residues. Germline V CDR1 and CDR2: SNHLY, FYNNEI. The CDR3, as DNA: TGTGCCAGCAAGGGGGAAATAGGGTCCCTCACGAATACGCAGTATTTT. Its protein is CASKGEIGSLTNTQYF.

This clonotype was counted many times. This chain's CDR3 is CSVAPTDYGYTF. CDR3 in DNA: TGCAGCGTTGCCCCGACGGACTATGGCTACACCTTC. The gene calls are TRBV29-1 and TRBJ1-2; D gene unclear. Trimming stripped 4 bases from V and 3 bases from J, with 9 bases between. Germline lookup yields CDR1 SQVTM and CDR2 ANQGSEA. The CDR3 is 12 residues long.

This clonotype was picked up a small number of times. A much larger clone lies one base from this, so it may be a read error. The chain couples TRBV20-1 to TRBJ2-1; D not resolved. Germline V gene lookup returns CDR1 DFQATT and CDR2 SNEGSKA (reference sequence). The V and J ends lost 5 bases and 8 bases respectively, with 13 bases between them. The CDR3 loop spans 12 amino acids. The CDR3 is CSAPPVVDEQFF. In nucleotides, the CDR3 is TGCAGTGCTCCCCCGGTAGTGGATGAGCAGTTCTTC.

In its sample, this clonotype was seen many times. The chain links TRBV10-2 to TRBJ2-2; D not resolved. Deletions cut 9 bases from V and 6 bases from J, with 5 bases between. The CDR3 contains 10 residues. CDR1 is WSHSY, CDR2 SAAADI, per germline. The CDR3 sequence: CASFAGELFF. The DNA of the CDR3 is TGCGCCAGTTTCGCCGGGGAGCTGTTTTTT.

This clonotype was counted at least ten times. The V gene is TRBV5-1, the J gene TRBJ1-3; the match to TRBD1 covers 10 bases. The V gene's germline CDR1 is SGHRS and CDR2 YFSETQ. Trimming took 4 bases from V and 7 from J; bases not matched to a gene: 2. CDR3 length equals 13 residues. The CDR3, as DNA: TGCGCCAGCAGCCTGGGACAGGGGAACACCATATATTTT. Translating gives CASSLGQGNTIYF.

Ten or more counts support this clonotype. This chain uses TRBV20-1 with TRBJ2-1, with D possibly being TRBD1 or TRBD2 (6 bases each). The CDR3 is 19 amino acids. Trimming pared 0 bases from V and 0 bases from J, leaving 21 bases between. Germline CDR1 DFQATT, CDR2 SNEGSKA (reference sequence). The CDR3 DNA sequence: TGCAGTGCTAGAGAAAGGGGGGCAAGGTCGGGTAGCTCCTACAATGAGCAGTTCTTC. It is translated as CSARERGARSGSSYNEQFF.

The sample holds many counts of this clonotype. V gene TRBV20-1 combines with J gene TRBJ2-7, with D possibly matching TRBD2 (5 bases). There are 13 residues in the CDR3. V was pared by 3 bases and J by 0 bases, with 9 bases between. Germline assignment: CDR1 DFQATT and CDR2 SNEGSKA (reference sequence). CDR3 nucleotide sequence: TGCAGTGCTAGGGGAGAGAGCTCCTACGAGCAGTACTTC. It yields the protein CSARGESSYEQYF.